This paragraph covers one T cell receptor beta chain sequence. Method: immunoSEQ multiplex PCR; TCRdb's copy keeps in-frame clones and lacks some. The table records 65,000 to 95,000 clones, approximately 86% of them present only once. The data are from a study of OX40 agonist ivuxolimab in advanced cancers. V trimming: 4 bases; J trimming: 6 bases; junction bases outside the gene matches: 8. In germline, CDR1 is SGHRS, CDR2 YFSETQ. The CDR3 runs 16 residues. Sequencing used CD4+ or CD8+ T cells sorted from blood, obtained in a trial of the OX40 agonist ivuxolimab. The clonotype comes from an adult with an advanced solid tumor such as melanoma, head and neck, liver or kidney cancer. The chain joins TRBV5-1 to TRBJ1-6; TRBD1 agrees at 9 bases. The CDR3, as DNA: TGCGCCAGCAGCCAAAGGACAGGGGAGGGTAATTCACCCCTCCACTTT. Encoded protein: CASSQRTGEGNSPLHF. Full variable domain (remainder filled in from reference TRBV5-1 and TRBJ1-6): KAGVTQTPRYLIKTRGQQVTLSCSPISGHRSVSWYQQTPGQGLQFLFEYFSETQRNKGNFPGRFSGRQFSNSRSEMNVSTLELGDSALYLCASSQRTGEGNSPLHFGNGTRLTVT.